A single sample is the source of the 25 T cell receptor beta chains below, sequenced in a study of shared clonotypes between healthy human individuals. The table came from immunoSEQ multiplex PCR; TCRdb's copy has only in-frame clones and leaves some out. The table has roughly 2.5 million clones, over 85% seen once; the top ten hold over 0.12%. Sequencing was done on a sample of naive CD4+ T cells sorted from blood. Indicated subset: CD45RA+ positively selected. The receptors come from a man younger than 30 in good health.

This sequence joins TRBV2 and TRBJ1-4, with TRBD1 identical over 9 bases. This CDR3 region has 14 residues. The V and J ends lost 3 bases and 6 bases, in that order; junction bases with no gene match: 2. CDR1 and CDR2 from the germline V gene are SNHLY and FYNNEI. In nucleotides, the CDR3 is TGTGCCAGCAGTGAGGGACAGGGATATGAAAAACTGTTTTTT. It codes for CASSEGQGYEKLFF.

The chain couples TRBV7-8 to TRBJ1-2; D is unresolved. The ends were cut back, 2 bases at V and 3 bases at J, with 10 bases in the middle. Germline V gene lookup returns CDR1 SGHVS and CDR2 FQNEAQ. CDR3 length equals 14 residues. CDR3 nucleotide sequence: TGTGCCAGCAGCTTAATGGGTCAGGACTATGGCTACACCTTC. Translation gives CASSLMGQDYGYTF.

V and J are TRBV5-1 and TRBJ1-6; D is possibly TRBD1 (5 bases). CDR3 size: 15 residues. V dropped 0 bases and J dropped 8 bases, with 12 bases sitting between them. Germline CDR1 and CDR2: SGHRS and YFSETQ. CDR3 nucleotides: TGCGCCAGCAGCTTGGGTCGCCAGGGTGATTCACCCCTCCACTTT. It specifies CASSLGRQGDSPLHF.

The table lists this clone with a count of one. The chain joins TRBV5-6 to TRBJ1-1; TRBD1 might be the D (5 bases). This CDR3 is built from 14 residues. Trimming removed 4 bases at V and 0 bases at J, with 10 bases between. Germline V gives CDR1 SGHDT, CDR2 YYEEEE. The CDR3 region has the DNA TGTGCCAGCAGCCGACAGTACCTGAACACTGAAGCTTTCTTT. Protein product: CASSRQYLNTEAFF.

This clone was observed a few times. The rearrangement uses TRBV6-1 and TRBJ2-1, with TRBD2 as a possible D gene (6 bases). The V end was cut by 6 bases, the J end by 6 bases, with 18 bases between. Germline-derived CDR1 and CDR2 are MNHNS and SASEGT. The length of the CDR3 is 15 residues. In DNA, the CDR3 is TGTGCCAGCAGCGCGGGGTCAGCGAGTAGCAATGAGCAGTTCTTC. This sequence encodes CASSAGSASSNEQFF.

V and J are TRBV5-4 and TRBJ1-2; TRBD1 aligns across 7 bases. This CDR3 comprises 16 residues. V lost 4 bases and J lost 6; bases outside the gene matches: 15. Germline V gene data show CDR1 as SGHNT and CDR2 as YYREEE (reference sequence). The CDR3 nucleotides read TGTGCCAGCAGCCTGACGGGGTTACAGGGGCAGCATGGCTACACCTTC. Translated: CASSLTGLQGQHGYTF.

The CDR3 nucleotides are TGTGCCAGCAGGAGGGACAGTTACAATGAGCAGTTCTTC. Translation gives CASRRDSYNEQFF. J is TRBJ2-1 and V is TRBV2; 7 positions match TRBD1. With V trimmed by 6 bases and J by 4 bases, 3 bases remained unmatched. Germline V lookup: CDR1 SNHLY, CDR2 FYNNEI. The CDR3 is made up of 13 amino acids.

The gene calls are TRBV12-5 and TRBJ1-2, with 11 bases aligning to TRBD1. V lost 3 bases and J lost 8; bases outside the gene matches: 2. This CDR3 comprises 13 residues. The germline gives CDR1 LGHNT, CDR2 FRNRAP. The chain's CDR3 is CASGFGTGGGYTF. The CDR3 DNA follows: TGTGCTAGTGGTTTCGGGACAGGGGGAGGCTACACCTTC.

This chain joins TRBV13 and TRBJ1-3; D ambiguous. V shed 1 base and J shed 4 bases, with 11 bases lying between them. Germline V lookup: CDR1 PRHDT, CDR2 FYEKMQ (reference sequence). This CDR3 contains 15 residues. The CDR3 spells CASSLDRTRGNTIYF. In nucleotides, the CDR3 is TGTGCCAGCAGCTTAGACCGAACAAGAGGAAACACCATATATTTT.

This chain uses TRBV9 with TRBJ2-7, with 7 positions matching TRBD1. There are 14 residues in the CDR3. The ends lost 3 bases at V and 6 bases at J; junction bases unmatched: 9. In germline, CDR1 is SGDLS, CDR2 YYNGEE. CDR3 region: CASSAGTGEREQYF. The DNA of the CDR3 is TGTGCCAGCAGCGCCGGCACAGGGGAGCGCGAGCAGTACTTC.

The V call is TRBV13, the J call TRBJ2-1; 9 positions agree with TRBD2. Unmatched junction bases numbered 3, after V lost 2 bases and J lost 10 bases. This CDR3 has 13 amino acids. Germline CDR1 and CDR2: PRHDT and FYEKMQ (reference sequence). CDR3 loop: CASSLIAGVEQFF. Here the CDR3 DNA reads TGTGCCAGCAGCTTAATAGCGGGGGTGGAGCAGTTCTTC.

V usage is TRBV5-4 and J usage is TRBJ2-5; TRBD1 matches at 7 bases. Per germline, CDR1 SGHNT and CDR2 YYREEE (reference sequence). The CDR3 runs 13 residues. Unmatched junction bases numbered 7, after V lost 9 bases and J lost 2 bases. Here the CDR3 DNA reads TGTGCCACCAGACAGGGACAGCAAGAGACCCAGTACTTC. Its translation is CATRQGQQETQYF.

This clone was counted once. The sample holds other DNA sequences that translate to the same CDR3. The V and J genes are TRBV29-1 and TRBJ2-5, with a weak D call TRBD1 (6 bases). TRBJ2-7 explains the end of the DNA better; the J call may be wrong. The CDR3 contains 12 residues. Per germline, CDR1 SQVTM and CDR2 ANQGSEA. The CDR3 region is CSVIQGSYEQYF. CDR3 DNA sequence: TGCAGCGTTATACAGGGTTCCTACGAGCAGTACTTC.

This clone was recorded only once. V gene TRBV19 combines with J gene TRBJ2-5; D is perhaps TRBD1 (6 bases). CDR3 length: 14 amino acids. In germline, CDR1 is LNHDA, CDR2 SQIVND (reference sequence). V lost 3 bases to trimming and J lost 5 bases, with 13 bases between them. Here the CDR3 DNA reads TGTGCCAGTAGTATCGGACAGTTCCGCGAGACCCAGTACTTC. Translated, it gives CASSIGQFRETQYF.

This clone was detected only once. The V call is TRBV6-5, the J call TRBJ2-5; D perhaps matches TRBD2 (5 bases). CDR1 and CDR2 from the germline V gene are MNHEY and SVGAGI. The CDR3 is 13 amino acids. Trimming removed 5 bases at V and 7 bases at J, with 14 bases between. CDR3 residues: CASSPRREGTQYF. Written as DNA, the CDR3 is TGTGCCAGCAGTCCTCGTCGGGAAGGGACCCAGTACTTC.

The CDR3 sequence is CASSRRQGGLNEQYF. The CDR3 coding sequence is TGTGCCAGCAGCCGGAGACAGGGGGGCCTAAACGAGCAGTACTTC. The chain uses TRBV7-9 and TRBJ2-7, with TRBD1 matching 9 bases. Unmatched junction bases numbered 10, after V lost 5 bases and J lost 5 bases. Germline lookup yields CDR1 SEHNR and CDR2 FQNEAQ (reference sequence). This CDR3 is built from 15 residues.

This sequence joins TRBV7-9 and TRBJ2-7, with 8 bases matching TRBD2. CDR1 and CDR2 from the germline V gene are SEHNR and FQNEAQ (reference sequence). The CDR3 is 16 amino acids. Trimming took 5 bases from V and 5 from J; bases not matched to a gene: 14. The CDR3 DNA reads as TGTGCCAGCAGCCCCCGTACCTGGACTAGCTTGAACGAGCAGTACTTC. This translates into CASSPRTWTSLNEQYF.

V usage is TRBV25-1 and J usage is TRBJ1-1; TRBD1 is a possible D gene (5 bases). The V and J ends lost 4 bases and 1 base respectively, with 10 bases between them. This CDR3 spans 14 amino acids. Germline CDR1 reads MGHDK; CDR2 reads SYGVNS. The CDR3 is CASSVDSRNTEAFF. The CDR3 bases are TGTGCCAGCAGTGTTGACAGCCGGAACACTGAAGCTTTCTTT.

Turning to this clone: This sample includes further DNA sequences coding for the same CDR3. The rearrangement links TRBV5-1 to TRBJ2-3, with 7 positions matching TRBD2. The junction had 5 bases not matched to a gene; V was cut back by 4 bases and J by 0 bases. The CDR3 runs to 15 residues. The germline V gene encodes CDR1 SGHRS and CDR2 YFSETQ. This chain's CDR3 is CASSRGSSSTDTQYF. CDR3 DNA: TGCGCCAGCAGCCGCGGGAGCTCGAGCACAGATACGCAGTATTTT.

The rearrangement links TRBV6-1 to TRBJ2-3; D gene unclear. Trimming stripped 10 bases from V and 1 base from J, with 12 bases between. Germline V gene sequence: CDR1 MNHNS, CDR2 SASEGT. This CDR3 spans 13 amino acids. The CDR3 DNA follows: TGTGCCACACAGAAGGGCGGCACAGATACGCAGTATTTT. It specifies CATQKGGTDTQYF.

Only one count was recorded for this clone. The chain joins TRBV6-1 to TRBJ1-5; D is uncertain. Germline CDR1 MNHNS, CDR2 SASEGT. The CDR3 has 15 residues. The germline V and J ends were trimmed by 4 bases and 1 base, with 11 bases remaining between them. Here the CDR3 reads CASSVREASNQPQHF. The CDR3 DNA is TGTGCCAGCAGTGTTCGGGAAGCAAGCAATCAGCCCCAGCATTTT.

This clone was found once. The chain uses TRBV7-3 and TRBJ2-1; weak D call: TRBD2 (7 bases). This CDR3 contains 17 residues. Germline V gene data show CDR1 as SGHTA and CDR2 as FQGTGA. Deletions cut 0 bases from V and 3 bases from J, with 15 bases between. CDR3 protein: CASSLTPGGPHYNEQFF. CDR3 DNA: TGTGCCAGCAGCTTAACCCCGGGGGGCCCCCACTACAATGAGCAGTTCTTC.

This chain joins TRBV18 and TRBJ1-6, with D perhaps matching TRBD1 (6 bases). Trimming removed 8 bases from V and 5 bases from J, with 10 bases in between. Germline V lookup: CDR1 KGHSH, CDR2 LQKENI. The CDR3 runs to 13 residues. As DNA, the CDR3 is TGTGCCAGCCAGGACAGTCATAATTCACCCCTCCACTTT. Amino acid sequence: CASQDSHNSPLHF.

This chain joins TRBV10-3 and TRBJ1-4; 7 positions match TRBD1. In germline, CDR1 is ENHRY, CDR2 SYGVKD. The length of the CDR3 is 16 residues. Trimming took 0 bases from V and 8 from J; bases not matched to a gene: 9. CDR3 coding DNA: TGTGCCATCAGTGAGTCACCGGGACAGCCGGTCGAAAAACTGTTTTTT. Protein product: CAISESPGQPVEKLFF.

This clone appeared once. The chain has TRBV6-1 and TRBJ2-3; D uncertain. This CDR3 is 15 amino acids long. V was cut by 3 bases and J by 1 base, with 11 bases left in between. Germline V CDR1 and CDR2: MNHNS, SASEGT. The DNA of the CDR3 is TGTGCCAGCAGTGAGTTCTCCCCTGGCACAGATACGCAGTATTTT. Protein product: CASSEFSPGTDTQYF.